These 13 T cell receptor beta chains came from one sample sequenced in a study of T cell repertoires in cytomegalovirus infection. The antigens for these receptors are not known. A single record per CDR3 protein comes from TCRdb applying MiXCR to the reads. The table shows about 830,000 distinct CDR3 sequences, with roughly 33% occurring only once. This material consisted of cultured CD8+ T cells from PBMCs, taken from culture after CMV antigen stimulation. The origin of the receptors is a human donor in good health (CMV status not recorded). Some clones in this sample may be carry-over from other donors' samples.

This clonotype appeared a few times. CDR3 DNA: TGCGCCAGCAGCCAAGAGGGACAGGGATTCTATGGCTACACCTTC. Translated: CASSQEGQGFYGYTF. This chain joins TRBV4-1 and TRBJ1-2, with 9 bases lining up with TRBD1. Germline values: CDR1 MGHRA, CDR2 YSYEKL. V gave up 0 bases and J gave up 4 bases; unmatched junction bases: 3. CDR3 length equals 15 residues.

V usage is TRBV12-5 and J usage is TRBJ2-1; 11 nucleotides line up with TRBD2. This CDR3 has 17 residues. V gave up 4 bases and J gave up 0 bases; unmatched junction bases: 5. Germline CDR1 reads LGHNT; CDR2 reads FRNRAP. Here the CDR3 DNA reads TGTGCTAGTGGTTCAATACTAGCGGGGGACTCCTACAATGAGCAGTTCTTC. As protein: CASGSILAGDSYNEQFF.

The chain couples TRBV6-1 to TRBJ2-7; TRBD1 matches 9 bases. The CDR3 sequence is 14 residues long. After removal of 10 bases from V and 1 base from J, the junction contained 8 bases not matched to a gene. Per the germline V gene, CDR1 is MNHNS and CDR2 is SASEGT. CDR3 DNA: TGTGCCACCTCGGGACAGGGTAATTCCTACGAGCAGTACGTC. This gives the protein CATSGQGNSYEQYV.

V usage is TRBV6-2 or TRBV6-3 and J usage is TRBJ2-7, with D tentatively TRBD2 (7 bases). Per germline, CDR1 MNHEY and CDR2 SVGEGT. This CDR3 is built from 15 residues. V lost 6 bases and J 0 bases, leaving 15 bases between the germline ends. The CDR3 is CASSLGGGVSYEQYV. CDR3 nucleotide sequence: TGTGCCAGCAGCCTAGGAGGGGGGGTCTCCTACGAGCAGTACGTC.

As DNA, the CDR3 is TGTGCCAGCAGCTTAGCCATGGGGGTCACTGAAGCTTTCTTT. It is translated as CASSLAMGVTEAFF. The rearrangement uses TRBV7-9 and TRBJ1-1, with a tentative D call TRBD1 (5 bases). V was shortened by 0 bases and J by 4 bases, with 9 bases between the two germline ends. Germline V gene sequence: CDR1 SEHNR, CDR2 FQNEAQ (reference sequence). The CDR3 covers 14 residues.

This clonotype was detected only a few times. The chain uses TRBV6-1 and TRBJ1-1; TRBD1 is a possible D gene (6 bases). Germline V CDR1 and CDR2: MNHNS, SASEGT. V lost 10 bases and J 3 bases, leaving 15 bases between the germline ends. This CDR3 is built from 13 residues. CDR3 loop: CATQQGGYTEAFF. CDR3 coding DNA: TGTGCCACCCAACAGGGTGGGTACACTGAAGCTTTCTTT.

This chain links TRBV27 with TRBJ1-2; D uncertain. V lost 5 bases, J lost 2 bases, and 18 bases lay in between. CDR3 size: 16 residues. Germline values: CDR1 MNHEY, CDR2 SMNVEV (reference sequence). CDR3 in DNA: TGTGCCAGCAGTCGGTCAGCCACCCTCCCAAACTATGGCTACACCTTC. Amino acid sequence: CASSRSATLPNYGYTF.

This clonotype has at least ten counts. This CDR3 reads CASSLVTSGGTDTQYF. CDR3 nucleotide sequence: TGTGCCAGCAGCTTAGTAACTAGCGGGGGCACAGATACGCAGTATTTT. V and J are TRBV7-6 and TRBJ2-3; TRBD2 matches 10 bases. The CDR3 contains 16 residues. CDR1 and CDR2 (germline): SGHVS, FNYEAQ. The junction had 2 bases not matched to a gene; V was cut back by 1 base and J by 1 base.

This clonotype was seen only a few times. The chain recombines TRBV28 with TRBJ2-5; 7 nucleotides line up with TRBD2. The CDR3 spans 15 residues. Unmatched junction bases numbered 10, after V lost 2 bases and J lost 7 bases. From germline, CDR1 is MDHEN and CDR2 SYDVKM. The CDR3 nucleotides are TGTGCCAGCAGTTTAAGGCTAGCGGACATGGGGACCCAGTACTTC. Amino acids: CASSLRLADMGTQYF.

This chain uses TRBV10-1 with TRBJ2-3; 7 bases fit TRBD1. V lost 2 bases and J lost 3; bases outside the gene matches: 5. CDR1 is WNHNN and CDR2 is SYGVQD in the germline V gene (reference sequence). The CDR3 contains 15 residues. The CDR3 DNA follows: TGCGCCAGCAGTGAGGGACAGGTGGTGACAGATACGCAGTATTTT. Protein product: CASSEGQVVTDTQYF.

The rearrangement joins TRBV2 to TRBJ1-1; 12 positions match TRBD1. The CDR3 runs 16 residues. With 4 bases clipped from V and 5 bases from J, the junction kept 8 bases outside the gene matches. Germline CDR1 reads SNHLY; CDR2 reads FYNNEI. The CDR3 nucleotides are TGTGCCAGCAGTGGTTTCGGGACAGGGGGCGGGACTGAAGCTTTCTTT. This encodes CASSGFGTGGGTEAFF. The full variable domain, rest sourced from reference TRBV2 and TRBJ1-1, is EPEVTQTPSHQVTQMGQEVILRCVPISNHLYFYWYRQILGQKVEFLVSFYNNEISEKSEIFDDQFSVERPDGSNFTLKIRSTKLEDSAMYFCASSGFGTGGGTEAFFGQGTRLTVV.

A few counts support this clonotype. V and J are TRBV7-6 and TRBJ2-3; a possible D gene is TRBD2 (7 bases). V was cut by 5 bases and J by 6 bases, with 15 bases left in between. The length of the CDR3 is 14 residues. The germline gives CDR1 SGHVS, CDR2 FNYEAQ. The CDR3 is CASSRLGGADTQYF. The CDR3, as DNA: TGTGCCAGCAGCCGGCTGGGGGGGGCGGATACGCAGTATTTT.

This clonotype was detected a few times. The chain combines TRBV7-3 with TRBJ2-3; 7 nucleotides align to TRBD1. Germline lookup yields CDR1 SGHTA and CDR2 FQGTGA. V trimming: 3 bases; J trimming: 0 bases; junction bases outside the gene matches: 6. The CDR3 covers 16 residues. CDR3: CASSFQGVLSTDTQYF. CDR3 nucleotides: TGTGCCAGCAGCTTTCAGGGGGTGCTGAGCACAGATACGCAGTATTTT.